A single sample is the source of the 7 T cell receptor beta chains below, sequenced in a study of blood T cell repertoires in COVID-19. This table comes from immunoSEQ multiplex PCR, and its TCRdb copy is limited to in-frame clones, with some not included. The top ten clones hold 1.2% of a sample with 350,000 to 400,000 clones, approximately 90% of them seen once. Sequencing was done on a sample of PBMCs or T cells enriched from blood (not recorded which). These TCRs come from a young woman who had recovered from COVID-19.

The gene calls are TRBV11-2 and TRBJ1-2; D is ambiguous. CDR3 length: 13 residues. Trimming stripped 5 bases from V and 0 bases from J, with 7 bases between. Germline V gives CDR1 SGHAT, CDR2 FQNNGV. CDR3 coding DNA: TGTGCCAGCAGCCATTCAACTAACTATGGCTACACCTTC. It encodes CASSHSTNYGYTF. Drawing the rest from reference TRBV11-2 and TRBJ1-2, the complete variable domain is EAGVAQSPRYKIIEKRQSVAFWCNPISGHATLYWYQQILGQGPKLLIQFQNNGVVDDSQLPKDRFSAERLKGVDSTLKIQPAKLEDSAVYLCASSHSTNYGYTFGSGTRLTVV.

V is TRBV5-6 and J is TRBJ2-1, with 7 bases that match TRBD2. Germline V gives CDR1 SGHDT, CDR2 YYEEEE. With 4 bases clipped from V and 6 bases from J, the junction kept 19 bases outside the gene matches. There are 18 residues in the CDR3. CDR3 region: CASSTTTSGRGLANEQFF. The CDR3, as DNA: TGTGCCAGCAGCACAACAACCTCAGGGAGGGGTCTTGCCAATGAGCAGTTCTTC.

This chain connects TRBV12-3 or TRBV12-4 to TRBJ2-7; a weak D match, TRBD1 (6 bases). The CDR3 consists of 12 residues. The V end was cut by 6 bases, the J end by 3 bases, with 9 bases between. CDR3 amino acids: CASSQTGYEQYF. CDR3 in DNA: TGTGCCAGCAGCCAGACAGGCTACGAGCAGTACTTC.

This chain links TRBV4-3 with TRBJ2-1; TRBD1 agrees at 9 bases. The V segment lost 0 bases and the J segment 2 bases; nucleotides outside the gene matches: 11. In germline, CDR1 is LGHNA, CDR2 YSLEER. The CDR3 covers 19 residues. CDR3 region: CASSQDLGRTGVPYNEQFF. The DNA for the CDR3 is TGCGCCAGCAGCCAAGATCTAGGAAGGACAGGGGTTCCCTACAATGAGCAGTTCTTC.

V is TRBV6-2 or TRBV6-3 and J is TRBJ2-3; possible D gene TRBD2, 5 bases. V lost 3 bases to trimming and J lost 0 bases, with 13 bases between them. Per the germline V gene, CDR1 is MNHEY and CDR2 is SVGEGT. The CDR3 is 16 amino acids. The CDR3 DNA follows: TGTGCCAGCAGTTATTTTAACCGGAGGAGCACAGATACGCAGTATTTT. Translating it yields CASSYFNRRSTDTQYF.

V and J are TRBV27 and TRBJ2-2; D not certain. The CDR3 runs to 15 residues. In germline, CDR1 is MNHEY, CDR2 SMNVEV (reference sequence). Deletions cut 6 bases from V and 6 bases from J, with 17 bases between. For the CDR3, the DNA is TGTGCCAGCAGCCGCCCTCCAACAGTCGCCGGGGAGCTGTTTTTT. It encodes CASSRPPTVAGELFF.

This clone was observed a single time. The rearrangement joins TRBV7-9 to TRBJ1-1, with D unresolved. The CDR3 length is 15 residues. V was trimmed by 5 bases and J by 4 bases, leaving 17 bases between them. CDR1 is SEHNR, CDR2 FQNEAQ, per germline (reference sequence). The CDR3 sequence is CASSPYEFPRTEAFF. In DNA, the CDR3 is TGTGCCAGCAGCCCCTATGAGTTCCCGCGCACTGAAGCTTTCTTT.